The sequence of this T cell receptor beta chain was determined in a study of PD-1 blockade in classical Hodgkin lymphoma. Time point: cycle 4 day 1 (C4D1), after 5 to 7 weeks of nivolumab. Each of the patients experienced relapse following autologous stem cell transplantation, and their brentuximab vedotin exposure differed. Here immunoSEQ multiplex PCR was the method, and the copy in TCRdb shows in-frame clones only, minus some. The sample holds 100,000 or so clones; roughly 89% are singletons and the top ten take around 20%. This TCR was sampled from a human donor with classical Hodgkin lymphoma. The sequences come from peripheral blood mononuclear cells (PBMCs), collected before the fourth cycle of nivolumab.

The CDR3 DNA sequence: TGTGCCAGTAGTAGGACGGCCGGAAACACCATATATTTT. This sequence encodes CASSRTAGNTIYF. The V and J genes are TRBV19 and TRBJ1-3; D gene ambiguous. V shed 4 bases and J shed 4 bases, with 8 bases lying between them. The germline V gene has CDR1 LNHDA and CDR2 SQIVND (reference sequence). The CDR3 extends over 13 amino acids. The variable domain in full, completed from reference TRBV19 and TRBJ1-3, reads DGGITQSPKYLFRKEGQNVTLSCEQNLNHDAMYWYRQDPGQGLRLIYYSQIVNDFQKGDIAEGYSVSREKKESFPLTVTSAQKNPTAFYLCASSRTAGNTIYFGEGSWLTVV.